The TCR beta chain under discussion was sequenced for a study of blood T cells in healthy people across ages. About the research overall: Every two T cells gave about one barcoded beta molecule via template switching. Findings of the study overall: Expanded clonotype shifts may have been confounded, as the donors had an unknown CMV status.

This clonotype has just a few counts. Its antigen is undetermined. Extraction yielded at least 5 micrograms of total RNA per sample. The authors ran a second PCR of roughly 6 to 12 cycles using a sample-barcoded 5' primer and a J-beta primer mix. Through a template-switch adaptor with 12 random nucleotides, each cDNA molecule received a tag. TCRdb reprocessed the 5' RACE reads with MiXCR, giving one entry per CDR3 protein. The repertoire holds just under 750,000 distinct CDR3 sequences, 22% seen once, with around a fifth in the top ten. The germline V and J ends were trimmed by 6 bases and 2 bases, with 8 bases remaining between them. The CDR3 covers 13 residues. Per the germline V gene, CDR1 is MNHEY and CDR2 is SVGAGI.

The specimen was blood. This receptor was obtained from an older man in good health. This chain connects TRBV6-5 to TRBJ2-1, with D hard to call. The DNA of the CDR3 is TGTGCCAGCAGGGAAGGGACCTACAATGAGCAGTTCTTC. Its protein is CASREGTYNEQFF.